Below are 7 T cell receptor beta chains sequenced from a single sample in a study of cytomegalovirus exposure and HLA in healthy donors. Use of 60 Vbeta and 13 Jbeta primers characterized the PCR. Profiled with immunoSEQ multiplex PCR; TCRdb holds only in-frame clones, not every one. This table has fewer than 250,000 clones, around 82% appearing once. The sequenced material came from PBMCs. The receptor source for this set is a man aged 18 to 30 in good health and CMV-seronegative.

CDR3 nucleotide sequence: TGTGCCAGCAGCGCAGGGGCGGGAGGGGTTTGGGATGAGCAGTTCTTC. Residues: CASSAGAGGVWDEQFF. V usage is TRBV5-4 and J usage is TRBJ2-1, with 9 bases that match TRBD2. The trim removed 4 bases at V and 8 bases at J, leaving 13 bases unmatched. Per the germline V gene, CDR1 is SGHNT and CDR2 is YYREEE (reference sequence). The CDR3 is made up of 16 amino acids. Full variable domain (missing parts from reference TRBV5-4 and TRBJ2-1): ETGVTQSPTHLIKTRGQQVTLRCSSQSGHNTVSWYQQALGQGPQFIFQYYREEENGRGNFPPRFSGLQFPNYSSELNVNALELDDSALYLCASSAGAGGVWDEQFFGPGTRLTVL.

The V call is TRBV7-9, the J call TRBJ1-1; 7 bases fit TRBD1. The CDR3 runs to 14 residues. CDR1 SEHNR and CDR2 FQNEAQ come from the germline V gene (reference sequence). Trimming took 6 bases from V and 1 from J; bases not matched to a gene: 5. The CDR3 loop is CASSPGGANTEAFF. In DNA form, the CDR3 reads TGTGCCAGCAGTCCAGGGGGTGCGAACACTGAAGCTTTCTTT.

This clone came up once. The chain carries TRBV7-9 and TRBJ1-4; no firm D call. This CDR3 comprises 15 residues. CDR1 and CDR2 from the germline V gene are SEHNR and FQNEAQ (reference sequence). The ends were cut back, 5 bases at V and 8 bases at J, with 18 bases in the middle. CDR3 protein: CASSGRLAVGEKLFF. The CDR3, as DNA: TGTGCCAGCAGCGGACGGTTAGCGGTTGGCGAAAAACTGTTTTTT.

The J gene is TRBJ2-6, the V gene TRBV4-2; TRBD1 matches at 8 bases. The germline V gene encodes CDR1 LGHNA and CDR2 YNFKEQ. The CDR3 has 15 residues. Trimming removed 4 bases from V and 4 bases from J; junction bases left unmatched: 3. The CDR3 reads CASSRQGSGANVLTF. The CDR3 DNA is TGTGCCAGCAGCCGACAGGGGTCCGGGGCCAACGTCCTGACTTTC.

The CDR3 DNA sequence: TGTGCCAGCAGTGAAGCATACTACGAGCAGTACTTC. It specifies CASSEAYYEQYF. This chain uses TRBV6-1 with TRBJ2-7; no definite D call. Trimming removed 0 bases from V and 3 bases from J, with 3 bases in between. Germline loops: CDR1 MNHNS, CDR2 SASEGT. CDR3 length: 12 amino acids.

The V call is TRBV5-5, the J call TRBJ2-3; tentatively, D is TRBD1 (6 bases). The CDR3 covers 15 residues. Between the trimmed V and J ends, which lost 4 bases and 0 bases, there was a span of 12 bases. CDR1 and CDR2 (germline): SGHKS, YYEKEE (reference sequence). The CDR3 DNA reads TGTGCCAGCAGCACCGGACAGCCCAGCACAGATACGCAGTATTTT. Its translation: CASSTGQPSTDTQYF.

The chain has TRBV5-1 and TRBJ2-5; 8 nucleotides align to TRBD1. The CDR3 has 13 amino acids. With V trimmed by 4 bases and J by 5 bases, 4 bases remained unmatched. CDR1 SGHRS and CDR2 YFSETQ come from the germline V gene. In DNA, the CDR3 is TGCGCCAGCAGCCGGGACAGGAGCGAGACCCAGTACTTC. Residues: CASSRDRSETQYF.